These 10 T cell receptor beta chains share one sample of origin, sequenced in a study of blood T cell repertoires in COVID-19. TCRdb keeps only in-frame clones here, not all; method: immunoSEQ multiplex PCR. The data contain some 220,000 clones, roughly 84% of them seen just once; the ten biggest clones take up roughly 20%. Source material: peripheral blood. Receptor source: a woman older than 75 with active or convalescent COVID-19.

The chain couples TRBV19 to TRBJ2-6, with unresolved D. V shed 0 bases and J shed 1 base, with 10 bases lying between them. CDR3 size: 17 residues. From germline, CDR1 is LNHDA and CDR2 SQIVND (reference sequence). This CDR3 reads CASSIDGSGSGANVLTF. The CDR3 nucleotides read TGTGCCAGTAGTATAGATGGATCCGGGTCTGGGGCCAACGTCCTGACTTTC. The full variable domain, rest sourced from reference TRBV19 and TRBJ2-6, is DGGITQSPKYLFRKEGQNVTLSCEQNLNHDAMYWYRQDPGQGLRLIYYSQIVNDFQKGDIAEGYSVSREKKESFPLTVTSAQKNPTAFYLCASSIDGSGSGANVLTFGAGSRLTVL.

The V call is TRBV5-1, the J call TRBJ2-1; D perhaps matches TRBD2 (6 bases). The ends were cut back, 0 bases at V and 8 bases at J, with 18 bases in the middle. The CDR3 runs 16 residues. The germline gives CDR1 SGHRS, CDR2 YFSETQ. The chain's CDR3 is CASSLGLGIERDEQFF. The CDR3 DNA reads TGCGCCAGCAGCTTGGGATTGGGAATCGAGCGGGATGAGCAGTTCTTC.

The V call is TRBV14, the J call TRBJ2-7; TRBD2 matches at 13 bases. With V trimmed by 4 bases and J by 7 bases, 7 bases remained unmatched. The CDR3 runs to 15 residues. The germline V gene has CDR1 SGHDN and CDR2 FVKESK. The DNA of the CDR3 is TGTGCCAGCAGCCCCGGACTAGCGGGGGCCGGGGAGCAGTACTTC. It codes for CASSPGLAGAGEQYF.

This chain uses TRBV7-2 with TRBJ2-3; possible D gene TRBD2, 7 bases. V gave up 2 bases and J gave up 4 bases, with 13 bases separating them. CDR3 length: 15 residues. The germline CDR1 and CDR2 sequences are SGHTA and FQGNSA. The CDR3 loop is CASSLQGGGADTQYF. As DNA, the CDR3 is TGTGCCAGCAGCTTACAGGGAGGGGGGGCAGATACGCAGTATTTT.

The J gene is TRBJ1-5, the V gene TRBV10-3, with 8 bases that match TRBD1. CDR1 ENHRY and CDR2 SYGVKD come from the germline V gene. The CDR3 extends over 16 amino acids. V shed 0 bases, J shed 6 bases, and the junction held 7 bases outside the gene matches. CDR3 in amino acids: CAISESNRGSAQPQHF. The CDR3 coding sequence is TGTGCCATCAGTGAGTCGAACAGGGGGTCCGCTCAGCCCCAGCATTTT.

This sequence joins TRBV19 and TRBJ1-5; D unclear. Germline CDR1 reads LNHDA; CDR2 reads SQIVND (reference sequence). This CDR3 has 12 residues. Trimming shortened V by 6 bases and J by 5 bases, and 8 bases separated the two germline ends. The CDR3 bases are TGTGCCAGTAGGTCGAGGGATCAGCCCCAGCATTTT. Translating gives CASRSRDQPQHF.

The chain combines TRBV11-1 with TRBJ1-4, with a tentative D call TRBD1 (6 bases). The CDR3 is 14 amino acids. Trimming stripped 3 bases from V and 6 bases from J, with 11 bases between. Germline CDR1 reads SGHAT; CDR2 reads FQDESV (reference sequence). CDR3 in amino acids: CASSFGDTYEKLFF. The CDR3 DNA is TGTGCCAGCAGCTTCGGGGACACATATGAAAAACTGTTTTTT. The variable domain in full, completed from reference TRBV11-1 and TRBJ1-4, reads EAEVAQSPRYKITEKSQAVAFWCDPISGHATLYWYRQILGQGPELLVQFQDESVVDDSQLPKDRFSAERLKGVDSTLKIQPAELGDSAMYLCASSFGDTYEKLFFGSGTQLSVL.

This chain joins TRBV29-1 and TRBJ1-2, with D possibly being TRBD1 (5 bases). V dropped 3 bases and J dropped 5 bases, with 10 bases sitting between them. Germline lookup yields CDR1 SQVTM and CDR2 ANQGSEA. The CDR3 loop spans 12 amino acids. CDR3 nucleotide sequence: TGCAGCGTTGACAGGGTAGGGTATGGCTACACCTTC. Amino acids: CSVDRVGYGYTF.

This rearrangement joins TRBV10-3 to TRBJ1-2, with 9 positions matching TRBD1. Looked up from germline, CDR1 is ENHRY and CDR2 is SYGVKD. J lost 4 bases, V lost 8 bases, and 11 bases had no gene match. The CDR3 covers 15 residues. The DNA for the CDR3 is TGTGCCATCTCCCGGACAGGGGCGACTACCTATGGCTACACCTTC. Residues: CAISRTGATTYGYTF.

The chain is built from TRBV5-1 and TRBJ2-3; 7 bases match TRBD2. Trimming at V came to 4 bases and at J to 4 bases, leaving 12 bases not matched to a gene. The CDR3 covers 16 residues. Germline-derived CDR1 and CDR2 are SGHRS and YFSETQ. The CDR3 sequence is CASSLEVGGRADTQYF. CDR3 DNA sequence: TGCGCCAGCAGCCTGGAGGTCGGGGGGAGGGCAGATACGCAGTATTTT.